The 15 T cell receptor beta chains listed next were all sequenced from one sample in a study of cytomegalovirus exposure and HLA in healthy donors. Primers: 60 Vbeta forward and 13 Jbeta reverse. Assay used: immunoSEQ multiplex PCR; TCRdb lists only in-frame clones, some missing. The table lists around 120,000 clones, 70% to 85% of them singletons. Sequenced: PBMCs. The source of these receptors is a young man in good health and CMV-seronegative.

This chain joins TRBV5-6 and TRBJ1-3; 10 positions agree with TRBD1. The CDR3 runs to 15 residues. Germline V gene sequence: CDR1 SGHDT, CDR2 YYEEEE. Trimming at V came to 0 bases and at J to 7 bases, leaving 4 bases not matched to a gene. The CDR3, as DNA: TGTGCCAGCAGCTTGGAAGGGACAGGGGCGAACACCATATATTTT. It codes for CASSLEGTGANTIYF.

This chain links TRBV11-2 with TRBJ1-1; D not certain. This CDR3 region has 14 residues. Germline V gene lookup returns CDR1 SGHAT and CDR2 FQNNGV. V was pared by 6 bases and J by 0 bases, with 11 bases between. The CDR3 DNA is TGTGCCAGCAGGCTGTCCGGTTTGAACACTGAAGCTTTCTTT. As protein: CASRLSGLNTEAFF.

The rearrangement links TRBV5-4 to TRBJ2-5; 10 bases align to TRBD2. Trimming cost V 4 bases and J 7 bases; bases outside gene matches: 13. The CDR3 spans 16 residues. Per germline, CDR1 SGHNT and CDR2 YYREEE (reference sequence). The CDR3 nucleotides are TGTGCCAGCAGCCTATCCGGGACTAGCGTATCCGGGACCCAGTACTTC. Translation: CASSLSGTSVSGTQYF.

The gene calls are TRBV6-1 and TRBJ1-1; 7 nucleotides agree with TRBD1. J gave up 7 bases and V 4 bases, and 9 bases lay outside the gene matches. Germline V gene sequence: CDR1 MNHNS, CDR2 SASEGT. The CDR3 spans 14 residues. CDR3 sequence reads: CASSALVGGIEAFF. The DNA for the CDR3 is TGTGCCAGCAGTGCCCTCGTAGGGGGCATTGAAGCTTTCTTT.

The chain joins TRBV6-6 to TRBJ2-1; TRBD2 agrees at 7 bases. The trim removed 8 bases at V and 7 bases at J, leaving 8 bases unmatched. The CDR3 covers 13 residues. The V gene's germline CDR1 is MNHNY and CDR2 SVGAGI (reference sequence). The CDR3, as DNA: TGTGCCAGCTCACGGGGGGACTTTAATGAGCAGTTCTTC. Encoded protein: CASSRGDFNEQFF.

In its sample, this clone was seen a few times. The CDR3 nucleotides are TGCGCCAGCAGCTTGGCCGGGAGTATTTACGAGCAGTACTTC. Its protein is CASSLAGSIYEQYF. The chain joins TRBV5-1 to TRBJ2-5; TRBD2 might be the D (6 bases). The last part of the DNA fits TRBJ2-7 better; the J call may be wrong. Germline V CDR1 and CDR2: SGHRS, YFSETQ. The CDR3 sequence is 14 residues long.

This chain joins TRBV5-1 and TRBJ1-2; 12 positions agree with TRBD1. Germline CDR1 SGHRS, CDR2 YFSETQ. The CDR3 has 15 amino acids. V lost 3 bases to trimming and J lost 6 bases; unmatched junction nucleotides: 6. The CDR3 loop is CASSWGQGAIDGYTF. The CDR3 DNA is TGCGCCAGCAGCTGGGGACAGGGGGCAATCGATGGCTACACCTTC.

In this sample, this clone turned up once. This chain connects TRBV13 to TRBJ2-1; D perhaps matches TRBD2 (6 bases). Germline-derived CDR1 and CDR2 are PRHDT and FYEKMQ (reference sequence). The CDR3 is made up of 14 amino acids. V was pared by 5 bases and J by 10 bases, with 18 bases between. The CDR3 region has the DNA TGTGCCAGCAGCCTTAGAGGCGGGGTAGGGGAGCAGTTCTTC. It translates to CASSLRGGVGEQFF.

The chain joins TRBV19 to TRBJ1-1, with D unclear. Trimming pared 4 bases from V and 3 bases from J, leaving 9 bases between. CDR3 length: 13 residues. Germline V gene sequence: CDR1 LNHDA, CDR2 SQIVND (reference sequence). The DNA of the CDR3 is TGTGCCAGTAGTACGAGGGTTTACACTGAAGCTTTCTTT. This sequence encodes CASSTRVYTEAFF.

CDR3 in amino acids: CASSLGTSENIQYF. The CDR3 bases are TGCGCCAGCAGCTTGGGGACATCGGAGAACATTCAGTACTTC. The chain recombines TRBV5-1 with TRBJ2-4; D may be TRBD1 (5 bases). The CDR3 has 14 amino acids. Germline assignment: CDR1 SGHRS and CDR2 YFSETQ. With 0 bases removed from V and 7 bases from J, the gap between germline ends came to 11 bases.

J is TRBJ1-2 and V is TRBV12-5; 8 bases fit TRBD1. Germline loops: CDR1 LGHNT, CDR2 FRNRAP. The CDR3 runs to 19 residues. V gave up 3 bases and J gave up 4 bases; unmatched junction bases: 19. CDR3 sequence: CASGFLGKDTGQGSYGYTF. DNA of the CDR3: TGTGCTAGTGGTTTTTTGGGTAAAGATACCGGACAGGGAAGCTATGGCTACACCTTC.

The genes are TRBV5-1 and TRBJ1-4, with 9 bases fitting TRBD1. CDR3 length: 14 residues. The V gene's germline CDR1 is SGHRS and CDR2 YFSETQ. Trimming at V came to 5 bases and at J to 7 bases, leaving 6 bases not matched to a gene. The DNA for the CDR3 is TGCGCCAGCAGGCACGGGACAGGGAGTGAAAAACTGTTTTTT. Translated: CASRHGTGSEKLFF.

This rearrangement joins TRBV5-1 to TRBJ1-1; a possible D gene is TRBD1 (5 bases). In germline, CDR1 is SGHRS, CDR2 YFSETQ. The V gene lost 0 bases and the J gene lost 3 bases, with 12 bases spanning the gap. The CDR3 totals 15 residues. The CDR3 DNA is TGCGCCAGCAGCTTGGGGTTGGGGGGAGACACTGAAGCTTTCTTT. It is translated as CASSLGLGGDTEAFF.

In nucleotides, the CDR3 is TGTGCCAGCAGCCAATGGCGGGATACGCAGTATTTT. It yields the protein CASSQWRDTQYF. This chain uses TRBV14 with TRBJ2-3; D gene uncertain. This CDR3 contains 12 residues. Germline loops: CDR1 SGHDN, CDR2 FVKESK. V shed 2 bases and J shed 6 bases, with 6 bases lying between them.

The chain carries TRBV18 and TRBJ2-7, with TRBD2 matching 7 bases. In germline, CDR1 is KGHSH, CDR2 LQKENI. The CDR3 contains 15 residues. The ends lost 6 bases at V and 0 bases at J; junction bases unmatched: 8. The CDR3 DNA reads TGTGCCAGCTCCCTTTCCGGGGGGACCTCCTACGAGCAGTACTTC. Amino acids: CASSLSGGTSYEQYF.